The entry below gives a single T cell receptor beta chain sequence along with its context. The antigen is undetermined. These data come from a study of cytomegalovirus exposure and HLA in healthy donors. Study overall: A preliminary data release comprised tens of millions of unique TCRs obtained from HLA-typed donors. Overall study findings and caveats: The classifier was said to identify cytomegalovirus status with high specificity and sensitivity. In a later analysis, HLA-C alleles had the fewest associated TCRs, DRB1 alleles the most. A later analysis, which compared TCR beta chains of equal frequency, found the HLA-associated ones more clonally expanded.

Unmatched junction bases numbered 4, after V lost 5 bases and J lost 5 bases. Germline V CDR1 and CDR2: MNHNS, SASEGT. This CDR3 has 15 amino acids. With 60 Vbeta and 13 Jbeta primers, the PCR was carried out. Using immunoSEQ multiplex PCR, the repertoire was profiled, and TCRdb retains in-frame clones only, with some absent. This sample has 150,000 to 160,000 clones, with 75% to 85% found just once. The sample taken for sequencing was PBMCs. The clonotype originates from a woman between 35 and 50 years old in good health and CMV-seropositive. The V call is TRBV6-1, the J call TRBJ2-3, with 13 bases lining up with TRBD2. CDR3 residues: CASSSGLAGEDTQYF. CDR3 in DNA: TGTGCCAGCAGTTCCGGACTAGCGGGAGAAGATACGCAGTATTTT.